The sequence of this TCR beta chain was determined in a study of blood T cell repertoires in COVID-19. Overall study: Specimens from acute and convalescent COVID-19 originated in the United States, Italy and Spain. In each case, the material was cDNA or gDNA derived from T cells, B-cell-depleted T cells, or PBMCs.

Germline V gene data show CDR1 as SGHAT and CDR2 as FQNNGV. V was shortened by 5 bases and J by 6 bases, with 23 bases between the two germline ends. The CDR3 extends over 17 amino acids. This clone was observed a single time. In the original processing: Reference gene primers were amplified, and this amplification served to estimate nucleated cell counts. Sequencing used immunoSEQ multiplex PCR; TCRdb keeps in-frame clones, though not all of them. V, J and clone size are taken as reported in that table, and D and trimming were inferred from the DNA itself. Of 90,000 to 100,000 clones in the sample, roughly 84% were seen once.

The sequence came from a man aged 55-75 years with acute or convalescent COVID-19. The material sequenced was peripheral blood. V is TRBV11-2 and J is TRBJ2-4; D might be TRBD2 (5 bases). The CDR3 DNA is TGTGCCAGCAGCCGCACTCTATGGGGTACTGGAGGAAACATTCAGTACTTC. Translated, it gives CASSRTLWGTGGNIQYF.